The following is a T cell receptor beta chain sequence with its context. The germline gives CDR1 SGHAT, CDR2 FQNNGV. V shed 5 bases and J shed 0 bases, with 14 bases lying between them. This CDR3 region has 15 residues. In the authors' methods: Amplification of reference gene primers provided the estimated nucleated cell counts. Profiled with immunoSEQ multiplex PCR; TCRdb holds only in-frame clones, not every one. V and J calls and clone size are as listed in that table; D and trimming were resolved from the DNA. The repertoire holds about 310,000 clones, with about nine tenths as singletons. These data come from a study of blood T cell repertoires in COVID-19. Whole-study context: Samples came from the United States, Italy and Spain, spanning acute and convalescent COVID-19. T cells, B-cell-depleted T cells, or PBMCs provided the cDNA or gDNA that served as material.

This receptor was obtained from a man in his late teens or twenties with active or convalescent COVID-19. The rearrangement uses TRBV11-2 and TRBJ2-7; D may be TRBD1 (7 bases). Sequencing used peripheral blood. The CDR3 coding sequence is TGTGCCAGCAGCCCAGGGGGGAGCCTCTCCTACGAGCAGTACTTC. It codes for CASSPGGSLSYEQYF.